These 27 T cell receptor beta chains originate from one sample sequenced in a study of shared clonotypes between healthy human individuals. TCRdb keeps only in-frame clones here, not all; method: immunoSEQ multiplex PCR. The profile shows 85,000 to 100,000 clones, around 68% of them singletons. The specimen sequenced was memory CD8+ T cells sorted from blood. Regarding subset: CD45RO+ cells pooled with CCR7-negative TemRA cells. These receptor sequences come from a man under 40 in good health.

V gene TRBV5-1 combines with J gene TRBJ1-1; a weak D match, TRBD1 (5 bases). Trimming stripped 4 bases from V and 10 bases from J, with 20 bases between. The CDR3 has 14 amino acids. Germline V gene sequence: CDR1 SGHRS, CDR2 YFSETQ. The CDR3 is CASSLEDLARGAFF. CDR3 in DNA: TGCGCCAGCAGCCTAGAGGATTTGGCTAGGGGAGCTTTCTTT.

The V and J genes are TRBV18 and TRBJ2-1; 8 nucleotides line up with TRBD1. The CDR3 length is 14 residues. Germline V gene lookup returns CDR1 KGHSH and CDR2 LQKENI. V was clipped by 8 bases and J by 5 bases; unmatched bases: 8. CDR3 bases: TGTGCCAGCATCCGGGACAGGCAAAACAATGAGCAGTTCTTC. Encoded protein: CASIRDRQNNEQFF.

The chain combines TRBV2 with TRBJ2-5; D is uncertain. The germline V gene encodes CDR1 SNHLY and CDR2 FYNNEI. The CDR3 length is 11 residues. V lost 6 bases and J 5 bases, leaving 7 bases between the germline ends. CDR3 nucleotide sequence: TGTGCCAGCAGGGTTTCGGAGACCCAGTACTTC. Its protein product is CASRVSETQYF.

The rearrangement joins TRBV28 to TRBJ2-7; perhaps TRBD2 as D (6 bases). Germline V gene lookup returns CDR1 MDHEN and CDR2 SYDVKM. The CDR3 runs 15 residues. Trimming removed 5 bases from V and 0 bases from J, with 14 bases in between. This CDR3 reads CASSLNRDFSYEQYF. CDR3 sequence (DNA): TGTGCCAGCAGTCTCAACCGGGACTTCTCCTACGAGCAGTACTTC.

CDR3 sequence: CASSVGVRTEAFF. The CDR3 region has the DNA TGTGCCAGTAGTGTCGGGGTTCGGACTGAAGCTTTCTTT. The chain is built from TRBV19 and TRBJ1-1; no firm D call. This CDR3 comprises 13 residues. The V end lost 5 bases, the J end lost 5 bases, and 12 bases lay between the germline ends. From germline, CDR1 is LNHDA and CDR2 SQIVND (reference sequence).

The J gene is TRBJ2-7, the V gene TRBV6-5; 10 bases are a match to TRBD2. CDR3 length equals 15 residues. V shed 0 bases, J shed 6 bases, and the junction held 5 bases outside the gene matches. In germline, CDR1 is MNHEY, CDR2 SVGAGI. CDR3 coding DNA: TGTGCCAGCAGTTACTCCCCTAGCGGGAGTTTCGAGCAGTACTTC. Translating gives CASSYSPSGSFEQYF.

This chain joins TRBV7-8 and TRBJ2-1; 8 nucleotides match TRBD1. Per germline, CDR1 SGHVS and CDR2 FQNEAQ. The CDR3 runs to 17 residues. With 1 base clipped from V and 4 bases from J, the junction kept 9 bases outside the gene matches. The CDR3 coding sequence is TGTGCCAGCAGCTTAGGGTTCGACAGGGGTCCGTACAATGAGCAGTTCTTC. Translating it yields CASSLGFDRGPYNEQFF. The whole variable domain, remainder taken from reference TRBV7-8 and TRBJ2-1, is GAGVSQSPRYKVAKRGQDVALRCDPISGHVSLFWYQQALGQGPEFLTYFQNEAQLDKSGLPSDRFFAERPEGSVSTLKIQRTQQEDSAVYLCASSLGFDRGPYNEQFFGPGTRLTVL.

V usage is TRBV14 and J usage is TRBJ2-5; 10 bases are a match to TRBD2. With 6 bases clipped from V and 0 bases from J, the junction kept 7 bases outside the gene matches. Germline loops: CDR1 SGHDN, CDR2 FVKESK. This CDR3 is 16 amino acids long. The CDR3 DNA reads TGTGCCAGCAGTCCCGGGACTAGCGCGTACCAAGAGACCCAGTACTTC. Amino acids: CASSPGTSAYQETQYF.

This clone was recorded at least ten times. The chain is built from TRBV5-1 and TRBJ2-1, with a possible D match to TRBD2 (5 bases). The CDR3 sequence is 15 residues long. From germline, CDR1 is SGHRS and CDR2 YFSETQ. Between the trimmed V and J ends, which lost 0 bases and 7 bases, there was a span of 14 bases. The CDR3 nucleotides read TGCGCCAGCAGCTTGGCCGGACTCCGGCAGAATGAGCAGTTCTTC. This sequence encodes CASSLAGLRQNEQFF.

The rearrangement links TRBV28 to TRBJ2-7, with D uncertain. CDR1 is MDHEN, CDR2 SYDVKM, per germline. The CDR3 is 12 residues long. V lost 6 bases to trimming and J lost 2 bases, with 8 bases between them. For the CDR3, the DNA is TGTGCCAGCAGGGATCCCACCTACGAGCAGTACTTC. Its protein is CASRDPTYEQYF. Combining the CDR3 with reference TRBV28 and TRBJ2-7 gives the whole variable domain DVKVTQSSRYLVKRTGEKVFLECVQDMDHENMFWYRQDPGLGLRLIYFSYDVKMKEKGDIPEGYSVSREKKERFSLILESASTNQTSMYLCASRDPTYEQYFGPGTRLTVT.

The chain is built from TRBV2 and TRBJ2-5; D gene unclear. The V gene lost 4 bases and the J gene lost 0 bases, with 9 bases spanning the gap. CDR3 length: 14 amino acids. Germline V gives CDR1 SNHLY, CDR2 FYNNEI. CDR3 in amino acids: CASSGPQDQETQYF. In DNA, the CDR3 is TGTGCCAGCAGTGGACCGCAGGACCAAGAGACCCAGTACTTC.

The chain is built from TRBV6-1 and TRBJ2-1, with a tentative D call TRBD1 (7 bases). The germline V and J ends were trimmed by 8 bases and 8 bases, with 22 bases remaining between them. Germline CDR1 is MNHNS and CDR2 is SASEGT. This CDR3 contains 15 residues. The DNA for the CDR3 is TGTGCCAGCGGGGTTAAGGGGGCGGGAAACCATGAGCAGTTCTTC. This gives the protein CASGVKGAGNHEQFF.

The chain has TRBV7-8 and TRBJ2-7; 10 nucleotides agree with TRBD2. Germline V lookup: CDR1 SGHVS, CDR2 FQNEAQ. Trimming at V came to 6 bases and at J to 3 bases, leaving 11 bases not matched to a gene. The CDR3 consists of 16 residues. CDR3 coding DNA: TGTGCCAGCAGTTTCCGTAGCGGGAGGAGGGTCTACGAGCAGTACTTC. This translates into CASSFRSGRRVYEQYF. The full variable domain, completed using reference TRBV7-8 and TRBJ2-7, is GAGVSQSPRYKVAKRGQDVALRCDPISGHVSLFWYQQALGQGPEFLTYFQNEAQLDKSGLPSDRFFAERPEGSVSTLKIQRTQQEDSAVYLCASSFRSGRRVYEQYFGPGTRLTVT.

The chain is built from TRBV7-4 and TRBJ2-1; the D gene is possibly TRBD1 (6 bases). Per the germline V gene, CDR1 is SGHVT and CDR2 is SQSDAQ. This CDR3 region has 13 residues. Between the trimmed V and J ends, which lost 6 bases and 7 bases, there was a span of 13 bases. The CDR3 sequence is CASSFGQPNEQFF. CDR3 coding DNA: TGTGCCAGCAGTTTCGGACAGCCAAATGAGCAGTTCTTC.

The rearrangement links TRBV28 to TRBJ1-1; 8 positions match TRBD1. V trimming: 2 bases; J trimming: 1 base; junction bases outside the gene matches: 3. The germline V gene has CDR1 MDHEN and CDR2 SYDVKM. The CDR3 extends over 15 amino acids. CDR3 sequence (DNA): TGTGCCAGCAGTTTACCCGGGACAGGGAACACTGAAGCTTTCTTT. Encoded protein: CASSLPGTGNTEAFF. The variable domain in full, with the rest retrieved from reference TRBV28 and TRBJ1-1, is DVKVTQSSRYLVKRTGEKVFLECVQDMDHENMFWYRQDPGLGLRLIYFSYDVKMKEKGDIPEGYSVSREKKERFSLILESASTNQTSMYLCASSLPGTGNTEAFFGQGTRLTVV.

The rearrangement uses TRBV18 and TRBJ2-7; 9 nucleotides match TRBD1. There are 16 residues in the CDR3. With V trimmed by 2 bases and J by 2 bases, 7 bases remained unmatched. The V gene's germline CDR1 is KGHSH and CDR2 LQKENI. CDR3 loop: CASSPGGQGNTYEQYF. CDR3 nucleotide sequence: TGTGCCAGCTCACCAGGCGGACAGGGGAACACCTACGAGCAGTACTTC.

The chain couples TRBV10-1 to TRBJ2-1; D not resolved. Deletions cut 2 bases from V and 14 bases from J, with 10 bases between. The CDR3 runs 11 residues. The germline gives CDR1 WNHNN, CDR2 SYGVQD (reference sequence). This chain's CDR3 is CASSERAGKFF. DNA of the CDR3: TGCGCCAGCAGTGAGCGGGCAGGCAAGTTCTTC.

This clone showed up just a few times. With a much larger clone just one base away, this may be a read error. Other DNA sequences in this sample translate to the same CDR3. The chain recombines TRBV6-5 with TRBJ2-7, with D maybe TRBD2 (5 bases). V dropped 5 bases and J dropped 0 bases, with 5 bases sitting between them. Germline lookup yields CDR1 MNHEY and CDR2 SVGAGI. The CDR3 length is 12 residues. The chain's CDR3 is CASSTSSYEQYF. The CDR3, as DNA: TGTGCCAGCAGTACTAGCTCCTACGAGCAGTACTTC.

The gene calls are TRBV11-1 and TRBJ2-7, with no clear D. Germline V gene data show CDR1 as SGHAT and CDR2 as FQDESV (reference sequence). The V and J ends lost 4 bases and 5 bases respectively, with 9 bases between them. This CDR3 comprises 12 residues. The CDR3 protein is CASSSPTDEQYF. CDR3 coding DNA: TGTGCCAGCAGCTCCCCCACGGACGAGCAGTACTTC.

The chain's CDR3 is CASSILGTLGRETQYF. CDR3 bases: TGTGCCAGCAGTATACTCGGGACACTGGGACGAGAGACCCAGTACTTC. The rearrangement joins TRBV6-6 to TRBJ2-5; D is perhaps TRBD1 (6 bases). Trimming cost V 5 bases and J 4 bases, with 20 bases left between them. This CDR3 has 16 amino acids. Per the germline V gene, CDR1 is MNHNY and CDR2 is SVGAGI (reference sequence).

This sequence joins TRBV5-4 and TRBJ1-1; 9 bases agree with TRBD1. Germline-derived CDR1 and CDR2 are SGHNT and YYREEE (reference sequence). Unmatched junction bases numbered 13, after V lost 4 bases and J lost 0 bases. This CDR3 region has 18 residues. The CDR3 sequence: CASSKSGTGYNLNTEAFF. Written as DNA, the CDR3 is TGTGCCAGCAGCAAATCCGGGACAGGGTATAATTTGAACACTGAAGCTTTCTTT.

J is TRBJ2-1 and V is TRBV2; D call uncertain. CDR1 is SNHLY, CDR2 FYNNEI, per germline. This CDR3 is built from 14 residues. V was shortened by 5 bases and J by 0 bases, with 8 bases between the two germline ends. CDR3 DNA sequence: TGTGCCAGCAGTTATACAGACTCCTACAATGAGCAGTTCTTC. Encoded protein: CASSYTDSYNEQFF.

This chain joins TRBV5-4 and TRBJ1-5; no definite D call. V was clipped by 2 bases and J by 0 bases, with 9 bases between them. The CDR3 length is 15 residues. The germline CDR1 and CDR2 sequences are SGHNT and YYREEE (reference sequence). The CDR3 is CASSLSTDSNQPQHF. CDR3 DNA: TGTGCCAGCAGCTTATCGACCGATAGCAATCAGCCCCAGCATTTT.

V and J are TRBV5-5 and TRBJ2-3, with TRBD2 identical over 9 bases. CDR1 and CDR2 from the germline V gene are SGHKS and YYEKEE (reference sequence). V was clipped by 0 bases and J by 4 bases; unmatched bases: 9. The length of the CDR3 is 17 residues. The CDR3 sequence is CASSLVGGRALPDTQYF. The CDR3 DNA is TGTGCCAGCAGCTTGGTAGGCGGGAGGGCCCTCCCAGATACGCAGTATTTT.

The chain joins TRBV10-3 to TRBJ2-1, with 12 nucleotides matching TRBD2. The germline V gene has CDR1 ENHRY and CDR2 SYGVKD. This CDR3 region has 16 residues. V lost 6 bases and J lost 5; bases outside the gene matches: 8. The chain's CDR3 is CAIRPTWTSGDNEQFF. In DNA, the CDR3 is TGTGCCATCAGACCGACATGGACTAGCGGGGACAATGAGCAGTTCTTC.

The CDR3: CASRVILLAGEGYEQYF. The CDR3 DNA sequence: TGTGCCAGCCGTGTAATCTTGCTAGCGGGAGAGGGCTACGAGCAGTACTTC. The chain uses TRBV21-1 and TRBJ2-7; the D call TRBD2 from the table was never checked on the DNA. TRBV21-1 is noted as a pseudogene. The CDR3 contains 17 residues.

This clone was counted only a few times. The rearrangement links TRBV25-1 to TRBJ2-1, with 9 bases lining up with TRBD2. The CDR3 loop spans 16 amino acids. CDR1 and CDR2 from the germline V gene are MGHDK and SYGVNS. V shed 1 base, J shed 2 bases, and the junction held 3 bases outside the gene matches. CDR3 nucleotides: TGTGCCAGCAGTGAATCGGCTAGCGGGACCTACAATGAGCAGTTCTTC. Protein sequence: CASSESASGTYNEQFF. Based on the CDR3 plus reference TRBV25-1 and TRBJ2-1, the full variable domain is EADIYQTPRYLVIGTGKKITLECSQTMGHDKMYWYQQDPGMELHLIHYSYGVNSTEKGDLSSESTVSRIRTEHFPLTLESARPSHTSQYLCASSESASGTYNEQFFGPGTRLTVL.